These 10 T cell receptor beta chains share one sample of origin, sequenced in a study of T cells in narcolepsy. The method was immunoSEQ multiplex PCR; TCRdb's version includes in-frame clones alone and lacks a portion of them. The sample comprises tens of thousands of clones, 70% to 90% of which are singletons, and over 1% rests with the top ten. Source material: CD45RA- memory CD4+ T cells from PBMCs. These receptors were collected from a human donor with narcolepsy.

The chain joins TRBV2 to TRBJ2-7; perhaps TRBD1 as D (6 bases). V was clipped by 5 bases and J by 4 bases, with 9 bases between them. This CDR3 has 12 residues. The germline gives CDR1 SNHLY, CDR2 FYNNEI. The CDR3 loop reads CASSKDRYEQYF. The CDR3 coding sequence is TGTGCCAGCAGTAAGGACAGATACGAGCAGTACTTC.

The chain joins TRBV23-1 to TRBJ2-5, with D perhaps TRBD1 or TRBD2 (6 bases each). TRBV23-1 is reported as an ORF; its role is uncertain. CDR3 size: 15 residues. The V end was cut by 7 bases, the J end by 5 bases, with 20 bases between. The DNA for the CDR3 is TGCGCCAGCACTCCTCACAGGGAGGCCGGGGAGACCCAGTACTTC. Residues: CASTPHREAGETQYF.

The chain is built from TRBV25-1 and TRBJ1-2, with 10 bases fitting TRBD1. Germline V gene lookup returns CDR1 MGHDK and CDR2 SYGVNS. With V trimmed by 10 bases and J by 5 bases, 7 bases remained unmatched. There are 13 residues in the CDR3. As DNA, the CDR3 is TGTGCCACTAGAGGGGGACAGGGGTATGGCTACACCTTC. Translating it yields CATRGGQGYGYTF.

This clone appeared once. The rearrangement links TRBV19 to TRBJ1-2; D is possibly TRBD1 (5 bases). V shed 4 bases and J shed 7 bases, with 10 bases lying between them. The CDR3 covers 12 residues. Germline-derived CDR1 and CDR2 are LNHDA and SQIVND (reference sequence). The chain's CDR3 is CASSNRGFGYTF. CDR3 bases: TGTGCCAGTAGTAATCGGGGGTTTGGCTACACCTTC.

The chain recombines TRBV21-1 with TRBJ1-6; the table calls TRBD1, which could not be checked here. TRBV21-1 is marked as a pseudogene. The CDR3 sequence is 15 residues long. The CDR3 reads CASSRDRTILSPLHF. The CDR3 bases are TGTGCCAGCAGCCGGGACAGGACGATTTTGTCACCCCTCCACTTT.

The chain couples TRBV30 to TRBJ1-3, with D hard to call. The CDR3 is 11 residues long. Trimming took 5 bases from V and 4 from J, leaving 6 bases between them. The V gene's germline CDR1 is GTSNPN and CDR2 SVGIG (reference sequence). The chain's CDR3 is CAWDNGNTIYF. CDR3 in DNA: TGTGCCTGGGACAACGGAAACACCATATATTTT.

J is TRBJ2-7 and V is TRBV4-1, with 7 bases fitting TRBD1. The CDR3 covers 14 residues. Germline V gene lookup returns CDR1 MGHRA and CDR2 YSYEKL. V gave up 2 bases and J gave up 9 bases; unmatched junction bases: 10. The CDR3 region is CASSQMGQFIGQYF. The CDR3 coding sequence is TGCGCCAGCAGCCAAATGGGACAGTTTATCGGGCAGTACTTC.

The V and J genes are TRBV5-5 and TRBJ1-2; maybe TRBD1 (5 bases). Trimming removed 0 bases from V and 8 bases from J, with 11 bases in between. Germline CDR1 reads SGHKS; CDR2 reads YYEKEE (reference sequence). The CDR3 runs 13 residues. Here the CDR3 reads CASSLAGVSGYTF. The CDR3, as DNA: TGTGCCAGCAGCTTGGCGGGGGTGAGCGGCTACACCTTC.

CDR3 residues: CASSPPGTDTQYF. The CDR3 region has the DNA TGTGCCAGCTCACCACCGGGGACAGATACGCAGTATTTT. The chain combines TRBV18 with TRBJ2-3, with D hard to call. The V gene's germline CDR1 is KGHSH and CDR2 LQKENI. With 0 bases removed from V and 3 bases from J, the gap between germline ends came to 4 bases. This CDR3 is built from 13 residues.

A note on this clone: Germline is not matched at one junction end, which may reflect a read error. The V call is TRBV5-4, the J call TRBJ1-2, with TRBD1 identical over 7 bases. CDR1 and CDR2 (germline): SGHNT, YYREEE (reference sequence). This CDR3 has 15 amino acids. This CDR3 is CTSSPGGRQGSGYTF. DNA of the CDR3: TGTACCAGCAGCCCAGGGGGTAGACAGGGATCAGGCTACACCTTC. The variable domain in full, with the rest retrieved from reference TRBV5-4 and TRBJ1-2, is ETGVTQSPTHLIKTRGQQVTLRCSSQSGHNTVSWYQQALGQGPQFIFQYYREEENGRGNFPPRFSGLQFPNYSSELNVNALELDDSALYLCTSSPGGRQGSGYTFGSGTRLTVV.